The text below deals with one TCR beta chain. Its antigen is still unknown. With V trimmed by 4 bases and J by 3 bases, 13 bases remained unmatched. The CDR3 covers 18 residues. Germline CDR1 reads SGHVS; CDR2 reads FQNEAQ. These data come from a study of CD8+CD57+ T cells in acquired aplastic anemia. Study-wide context: Sorted cells (CD4+ and CD8+) yielded DNA amounts that averaged about 3.1 ug. The study's findings and limits: Found in both controls and patients were around 31 CD8+ CDR3 sequences. Levels of CD8+ Simpson's diversity were not significantly distinct in patients versus controls.

The template for TCR beta VDJ and CDR3 sequence profiling was genomic DNA. Each CDR3 protein gets one entry after TCRdb re-called the reads with MiXCR. The data show more than 40,000 distinct CDR3 sequences, about three quarters seen once. The TCR sequence derives from a human donor in good health, serving as a control. Input material: sorted CD4+, CD8+, or CD8+CD57+ T cells (not recorded which) from PBMCs. The genes are TRBV7-8 and TRBJ2-7, with 12 bases matching TRBD1. The CDR3 reads CASSSGTGGKQRYYEQYF. For the CDR3, the DNA is TGTGCCAGCAGCTCCGGGACAGGGGGCAAACAGCGGTACTACGAGCAGTACTTC.